A single sample gave rise to the 22 T cell receptor beta chains below, sequenced in a study of blood T cell repertoires in COVID-19. TCRdb keeps only in-frame clones here, not all; method: immunoSEQ multiplex PCR. The sample holds about 80,000 clones, around 88% seen once. Material: peripheral blood. The receptors originated from a woman of 80 years or more with acute or convalescent COVID-19.

This clone was detected only once. The chain combines TRBV6-5 with TRBJ1-1; D is undetermined. This CDR3 is 12 amino acids long. Germline V gene data show CDR1 as MNHEY and CDR2 as SVGAGI. V gave up 6 bases and J gave up 8 bases, with 13 bases separating them. CDR3 loop: CASRSSGLEAFF. CDR3 DNA: TGTGCCAGCAGGAGTTCAGGACTGGAAGCTTTCTTT.

In this sample, this clone turned up a few times. The J gene is TRBJ2-1, the V gene TRBV6-5; 7 nucleotides align to TRBD2. V was clipped by 8 bases and J by 9 bases; unmatched bases: 13. CDR3 length: 14 residues. The germline V gene has CDR1 MNHEY and CDR2 SVGAGI. Written as DNA, the CDR3 is TGTGCCAGCTCCCTCCGGGGAGGGCCGGGTGAGCAGTTCTTC. Protein product: CASSLRGGPGEQFF.

The chain has TRBV6-5 and TRBJ2-2; D is perhaps TRBD1 (5 bases). The CDR3 consists of 14 residues. The V gene's germline CDR1 is MNHEY and CDR2 SVGAGI. Trimming stripped 5 bases from V and 5 bases from J, with 12 bases between. CDR3 in DNA: TGTGCCAGCAGTAGCAATGGGGCTACCGGGGAGCTGTTTTTT. It encodes CASSSNGATGELFF.

This clone appeared once. The chain links TRBV6-2 or TRBV6-3 to TRBJ1-2; D remains unclear. V dropped 4 bases and J dropped 5 bases, with 8 bases sitting between them. Looked up from germline, CDR1 is MNHEY and CDR2 is SVGEGT. The CDR3 runs 12 residues. This CDR3 is CASSSEGYGYTF. DNA for the CDR3: TGTGCCAGCAGTTCTGAGGGTTATGGCTACACCTTC.

The chain uses TRBV11-3 and TRBJ2-7, with 9 nucleotides matching TRBD2. Germline CDR1 SGHNT, CDR2 YENEEA. The CDR3 extends over 16 amino acids. J was trimmed by 4 bases and V by 1 base; bases with no gene match: 8. CDR3 loop: CASSLGLAGKRYEQYF. The CDR3 DNA sequence: TGTGCCAGCAGCTTAGGCCTAGCGGGAAAGCGGTACGAGCAGTACTTC.

The chain carries TRBV6-1 and TRBJ2-2; D remains ambiguous. Germline loops: CDR1 MNHNS, CDR2 SASEGT. This CDR3 is built from 13 residues. Trimming took 2 bases from V and 3 from J, leaving 4 bases between them. CDR3 nucleotides: TGTGCCAGCAGTGAAACTTACACCGGGGAGCTGTTTTTT. Protein: CASSETYTGELFF.

There are a few counts of this clone. V and J are TRBV5-5 and TRBJ1-2; 8 nucleotides align to TRBD1. J was trimmed by 2 bases and V by 0 bases; bases with no gene match: 6. The CDR3 spans 16 residues. Germline V gene lookup returns CDR1 SGHKS and CDR2 YYEKEE (reference sequence). The CDR3 here is CASSLGGTGGNYGYTF. CDR3 in DNA: TGTGCCAGCAGCTTGGGAGGGACAGGAGGAAACTATGGCTACACCTTC.

The chain carries TRBV10-3 and TRBJ2-6, with D maybe TRBD1 (5 bases). Germline V gives CDR1 ENHRY, CDR2 SYGVKD. This CDR3 is built from 17 residues. V was shortened by 3 bases and J by 0 bases, with 12 bases between the two germline ends. Written as DNA, the CDR3 is TGTGCCATCAGTGACGGCAGGGTCAGCTCTGGGGCCAACGTCCTGACTTTC. Residues: CAISDGRVSSGANVLTF.

The CDR3 reads CASSPGGSLYF. In DNA form, the CDR3 reads TGTGCCAGCAGCCCCGGGGGGTCCCTATATTTT. The chain joins TRBV6-5 to TRBJ1-3, with D possibly being TRBD1 (5 bases). CDR3 length equals 11 residues. The V end was cut by 6 bases, the J end by 14 bases, with 14 bases between. The germline gives CDR1 MNHEY, CDR2 SVGAGI.

For the CDR3, the DNA is TGTGCCAGCAGCCATCTAGCGGGGGGCTCCTACGAGCAGTACTTC. Amino acid sequence: CASSHLAGGSYEQYF. This rearrangement joins TRBV3-1 (or the pseudogene TRBV3-2) to TRBJ2-7; 11 bases agree with TRBD2. The germline V gene encodes CDR1 LGHDT and CDR2 YNNKEL (reference sequence). This CDR3 has 15 amino acids. Losses at the gene ends were 3 bases for V and 0 bases for J; bases not matched to a gene: 1.

The chain joins TRBV7-2 to TRBJ2-5; 11 nucleotides align to TRBD2. CDR3 size: 15 residues. Germline values: CDR1 SGHTA, CDR2 FQGNSA. The J segment lost 4 bases and the V segment lost 6 bases, leaving 7 bases of the junction unmatched. In nucleotides, the CDR3 is TGTGCCAGCAGTAAACTAGCGGGAGTAGTAGAGACCCAGTACTTC. Protein product: CASSKLAGVVETQYF.

This clone was picked up a small number of times. The V call is TRBV2, the J call TRBJ1-6, with 8 bases identical to TRBD1. The CDR3 loop spans 15 amino acids. Germline assignment: CDR1 SNHLY and CDR2 FYNNEI. J lost 5 bases, V lost 6 bases, and 6 bases had no gene match. The CDR3 sequence: CASRTTGVDNSPLHF. As DNA, the CDR3 is TGTGCCAGCAGGACGACAGGGGTCGATAATTCACCCCTCCACTTT.

CDR3 sequence (DNA): TGTGCCAGCAGCCAACTCGACGGGAGTTTCACGTTCTTC. Translated: CASSQLDGSFTFF. The rearrangement links TRBV3-1 (or the pseudogene TRBV3-2) to TRBJ2-1; TRBD2 might be the D (6 bases). V lost 2 bases to trimming and J lost 15 bases, with 17 bases between them. This CDR3 is built from 13 residues. The germline V gene has CDR1 LGHDT and CDR2 YNNKEL (reference sequence).

This chain connects TRBV24-1 to TRBJ2-7; 8 bases are shared with TRBD2. This CDR3 spans 19 amino acids. The V gene's germline CDR1 is KGHDR and CDR2 SFDVKD. V dropped 3 bases and J dropped 0; count of bases not matched to a gene: 15. The CDR3 loop is CATSDPPWGGGPRSYEQYF. The CDR3 DNA reads TGTGCCACCAGTGATCCCCCGTGGGGCGGGGGGCCCCGCTCCTACGAGCAGTACTTC.

This clone appeared a single time. The chain links TRBV23-1 to TRBJ2-7, with 7 bases matching TRBD1. TRBV23-1 is designated an ORF whose function remains uncertain. After removal of 11 bases from V and 3 bases from J, the junction contained 7 bases not matched to a gene. The length of the CDR3 is 12 residues. CDR3 coding DNA: TGCGCCCTACAGGGGTATAGCTACGAGCAGTACTTC. It encodes CALQGYSYEQYF.

The rearrangement links TRBV5-1 to TRBJ1-1, with 7 bases that match TRBD1. Germline assignment: CDR1 SGHRS and CDR2 YFSETQ. V was clipped by 5 bases and J by 3 bases; unmatched bases: 7. The CDR3 has 14 residues. The CDR3 nucleotides read TGCGCCAGCAGACACGGACAGGTGGACACTGAAGCTTTCTTT. Translating it yields CASRHGQVDTEAFF. Variable domain in full (rest from reference TRBV5-1 and TRBJ1-1): KAGVTQTPRYLIKTRGQQVTLSCSPISGHRSVSWYQQTPGQGLQFLFEYFSETQRNKGNFPGRFSGRQFSNSRSEMNVSTLELGDSALYLCASRHGQVDTEAFFGQGTRLTVV.

The genes are TRBV6-5 and TRBJ1-2, with TRBD1 as a possible D gene (5 bases). CDR1 and CDR2 from the germline V gene are MNHEY and SVGAGI. The ends were cut back, 6 bases at V and 2 bases at J, with 16 bases in the middle. There are 15 residues in the CDR3. DNA for the CDR3: TGTGCCAGCAGGGTGGGACGGGACTTAAACTATGGCTACACCTTC. It translates to CASRVGRDLNYGYTF.

The chain recombines TRBV23-1 with TRBJ2-1; D perhaps matches TRBD2 (6 bases). TRBV23-1 is annotated as an ORF whose role is uncertain. Trimming pared 0 bases from V and 5 bases from J, leaving 8 bases between. This CDR3 region has 14 residues. For the CDR3, the DNA is TGCGCCAGCAGTCAATCTGGGGGGAACAATGAGCAGTTCTTC. Protein sequence: CASSQSGGNNEQFF.

In this sample, this clone turned up once. The CDR3 DNA reads TGTGCCAGTAGTCCGGACAGATCCTTCAGCAATCAGCCCCAGCATTTT. Its translation is CASSPDRSFSNQPQHF. The V gene is TRBV19, the J gene TRBJ1-5, with TRBD1 as a possible D gene (6 bases). The CDR3 is made up of 16 amino acids. From germline, CDR1 is LNHDA and CDR2 SQIVND (reference sequence). V gave up 5 bases and J gave up 1 base, with 15 bases separating them.

The chain carries TRBV11-2 and TRBJ1-2; perhaps TRBD1 as D (6 bases). Trimming pared 6 bases from V and 4 bases from J, leaving 15 bases between. Germline V gene sequence: CDR1 SGHAT, CDR2 FQNNGV. This CDR3 spans 14 amino acids. CDR3 loop: CASSEGGTTYGYTF. CDR3 DNA sequence: TGTGCCAGCAGTGAAGGGGGGACTACCTATGGCTACACCTTC.

V and J are TRBV4-1 and TRBJ1-4; D is unclear. The germline V gene has CDR1 MGHRA and CDR2 YSYEKL. The germline V and J ends were trimmed by 3 bases and 0 bases, with 5 bases remaining between them. The CDR3 has 14 residues. As DNA, the CDR3 is TGCGCCAGCAGCCAGCGCTCAACTAATGAAAAACTGTTTTTT. This translates into CASSQRSTNEKLFF.

Written as DNA, the CDR3 is TGTGCCAGCAGCGAGATGCTGCGGGACAGTTTGCACGGCTACACCTTC. It codes for CASSEMLRDSLHGYTF. The chain joins TRBV2 to TRBJ1-2; 7 bases map to TRBD1. CDR3 size: 16 residues. Germline loops: CDR1 SNHLY, CDR2 FYNNEI. Trimming at V came to 6 bases and at J to 8 bases, leaving 18 bases not matched to a gene. The variable domain in full, completed from reference TRBV2 and TRBJ1-2, reads EPEVTQTPSHQVTQMGQEVILRCVPISNHLYFYWYRQILGQKVEFLVSFYNNEISEKSEIFDDQFSVERPDGSNFTLKIRSTKLEDSAMYFCASSEMLRDSLHGYTFGSGTRLTVV.